Listed here are 23 T cell receptor beta chains from one sample, sequenced in a study of cytomegalovirus exposure and HLA in healthy donors. Clones were read by immunoSEQ multiplex PCR, and TCRdb kept only the in-frame ones, dropping some. This repertoire shows 150,000 to 250,000 clones, roughly 77% found once; its top ten account for around 1.2%. Sequenced material: PBMCs. The receptors come from a woman in her 30s in good health and CMV-seronegative.

This sequence joins TRBV5-6 and TRBJ1-5; D may be TRBD1 (5 bases). This CDR3 is 17 amino acids long. The germline gives CDR1 SGHDT, CDR2 YYEEEE. With 2 bases removed from V and 4 bases from J, the gap between germline ends came to 19 bases. CDR3 protein: CASSFSGGARGNQPQHF. The CDR3 coding sequence is TGTGCCAGCAGCTTCTCCGGCGGGGCGAGGGGAAATCAGCCCCAGCATTTT.

The rearrangement links TRBV10-1 to TRBJ1-2, with 7 bases matching TRBD1. J was trimmed by 5 bases and V by 8 bases; bases with no gene match: 8. The CDR3 covers 13 residues. Looked up from germline, CDR1 is WNHNN and CDR2 is SYGVQD (reference sequence). The CDR3 reads CASAQGTGYGYTF. CDR3 in DNA: TGCGCCAGCGCACAGGGGACTGGATATGGCTACACCTTC.

This chain uses TRBV30 with TRBJ2-1; D is perhaps TRBD1 (6 bases). CDR1 and CDR2 from the germline V gene are GTSNPN and SVGIG (reference sequence). This CDR3 has 11 residues. Trimming pared 7 bases from V and 4 bases from J, leaving 8 bases between. The CDR3 region has the DNA TGTGCCTTAGGGGGTTACAATGAGCAGTTCTTC. It is translated as CALGGYNEQFF.

The rearrangement joins TRBV6-1 to TRBJ2-1; 10 positions match TRBD1. Germline assignment: CDR1 MNHNS and CDR2 SASEGT. The CDR3 loop spans 14 amino acids. Germline trimming cut 0 bases from V and 10 bases from J; bases unmatched to any gene: 3. CDR3: CASSEATGGGEQFF. Here the CDR3 DNA reads TGTGCCAGCAGTGAAGCGACAGGGGGCGGCGAGCAGTTCTTC.

This clone came up once. The chain is built from TRBV11-2 and TRBJ2-3; 8 positions match TRBD2. The J segment lost 2 bases and the V segment lost 3 bases, leaving 13 bases of the junction unmatched. The CDR3 runs 18 residues. Germline V gene data show CDR1 as SGHAT and CDR2 as FQNNGV. The CDR3 DNA reads TGTGCCAGCAGCTTCCGAGCGGGAGAAGGACAAATCACAGATACGCAGTATTTT. It translates to CASSFRAGEGQITDTQYF.

This clone was found a few times. V usage is TRBV12-5 and J usage is TRBJ1-4; tentative D call: TRBD1 (5 bases). Germline V gene lookup returns CDR1 LGHNT and CDR2 FRNRAP. This CDR3 is built from 13 residues. Trimming pared 1 base from V and 8 bases from J, leaving 8 bases between. The CDR3 protein is CASGLGSGEKLFF. CDR3 nucleotides: TGTGCTAGTGGTTTGGGCTCAGGGGAAAAACTGTTTTTT.

The rearrangement uses TRBV9 and TRBJ2-3; 7 nucleotides match TRBD1. CDR3 size: 14 residues. Germline values: CDR1 SGDLS, CDR2 YYNGEE. V lost 3 bases to trimming and J lost 4 bases; unmatched junction nucleotides: 5. CDR3 nucleotide sequence: TGTGCCAGCAGCGGTGACAGGGTTTCAGATACGCAGTATTTT. It yields the protein CASSGDRVSDTQYF. Variable domain in full (rest from reference TRBV9 and TRBJ2-3): DSGVTQTPKHLITATGQRVTLRCSPRSGDLSVYWYQQSLDQGLQFLIQYYNGEERAKGNILERFSAQQFPDLHSELNLSSLELGDSALYFCASSGDRVSDTQYFGPGTRLTVL.

The chain links TRBV6-5 to TRBJ2-7, with D perhaps TRBD2 (5 bases). Trimming took off 10 bases at V and 2 bases at J, with 15 bases between the two ends. The CDR3 is 13 amino acids. CDR1 is MNHEY, CDR2 SVGAGI, per germline. CDR3 protein: CATRLGVPYEQYF. CDR3 DNA sequence: TGTGCCACCCGTCTCGGGGTACCCTACGAGCAGTACTTC.

This clone was counted a few times. The chain recombines TRBV14 with TRBJ2-7; TRBD2 matches at 8 bases. The CDR3 is made up of 13 amino acids. Per germline, CDR1 SGHDN and CDR2 FVKESK. V shed 2 bases and J 11 bases; nucleotides not matched to a gene: 8. CDR3 sequence (DNA): TGTGCCAGCAGCCAATCCTCGGGGGGGACGGAGTACTTC. Translating it yields CASSQSSGGTEYF.

The table lists this clone with a count of one. J is TRBJ2-7 and V is TRBV18, with D maybe TRBD2 (7 bases). Looked up from germline, CDR1 is KGHSH and CDR2 is LQKENI. V was pared by 6 bases and J by 2 bases, with 17 bases between. CDR3 length equals 15 residues. DNA of the CDR3: TGTGCCAGCTCCCCGGGGGGCAGGGGCACCTACGAGCAGTACTTC. Residues: CASSPGGRGTYEQYF.

This rearrangement joins TRBV30 to TRBJ2-3; 11 nucleotides match TRBD2. V shed 0 bases and J 6 bases; nucleotides not matched to a gene: 8. CDR3 size: 16 residues. CDR1 is GTSNPN and CDR2 is SVGIG in the germline V gene (reference sequence). CDR3 protein: CAWSVPSGRPRDTQYF. CDR3 sequence (DNA): TGTGCCTGGAGTGTCCCTAGCGGGAGGCCGAGGGATACGCAGTATTTT.

For this clone: Other DNA sequences from this sample encode an identical CDR3 as well. This chain connects TRBV27 to TRBJ2-3; D may be TRBD2 (5 bases). Germline V gene data show CDR1 as MNHEY and CDR2 as SMNVEV (reference sequence). This CDR3 contains 16 residues. V lost 5 bases and J lost 0, with 15 bases in between. CDR3 nucleotides: TGTGCCAGCAGTCCTAGTTGGCGGGTGAGCACAGATACGCAGTATTTT. Protein: CASSPSWRVSTDTQYF.

The V call is TRBV11-3, the J call TRBJ2-7; D is uncertain. The CDR3 extends over 13 amino acids. The ends were cut back, 5 bases at V and 2 bases at J, with 10 bases in the middle. Germline V gene data show CDR1 as SGHNT and CDR2 as YENEEA. CDR3: CASSPRGPYEQYF. CDR3 sequence (DNA): TGTGCCAGCAGCCCACGAGGTCCCTACGAGCAGTACTTC.

This clone was seen more than once but under ten times. This sequence joins TRBV7-8 and TRBJ1-5; D ambiguous. V was cut by 5 bases and J by 7 bases, with 15 bases left in between. This CDR3 is built from 14 residues. Germline CDR1 is SGHVS and CDR2 is FQNEAQ. The DNA for the CDR3 is TGTGCCAGCAGCCCACGGAGGGTCAAGCAGCCCCAGCATTTT. It specifies CASSPRRVKQPQHF.

CDR3 loop: CASSGGLAGNLYEQYF. The CDR3 DNA reads TGTGCCAGCAGTGGAGGGCTAGCGGGGAATCTCTACGAGCAGTACTTC. V usage is TRBV6-1 and J usage is TRBJ2-7; 9 bases align to TRBD2. In germline, CDR1 is MNHNS, CDR2 SASEGT. CDR3 length: 16 residues. J was trimmed by 3 bases and V by 4 bases; bases with no gene match: 10.

V gene TRBV4-1 combines with J gene TRBJ2-7, with TRBD2 matching over 7 bases. Trimming cost V 3 bases and J 7 bases; bases outside gene matches: 3. This CDR3 is 12 amino acids long. Germline values: CDR1 MGHRA, CDR2 YSYEKL. The CDR3 DNA reads TGCGCCAGCAGCCAGGGGGGGTGGGAGCAGTACTTC. Protein product: CASSQGGWEQYF.

This clone was observed once. Other nucleotide sequences from this sample produce the same CDR3. The chain joins TRBV19 to TRBJ1-5; tentative D call: TRBD1 (5 bases). V lost 2 bases and J lost 1, with 6 bases in between. In germline, CDR1 is LNHDA, CDR2 SQIVND (reference sequence). The CDR3 runs to 14 residues. In DNA, the CDR3 is TGTGCCAGTAGTATAAGGGGCAGCAATCAGCCCCAGCATTTT. This gives the protein CASSIRGSNQPQHF. The full variable domain, its missing parts supplied by reference TRBV19 and TRBJ1-5, is DGGITQSPKYLFRKEGQNVTLSCEQNLNHDAMYWYRQDPGQGLRLIYYSQIVNDFQKGDIAEGYSVSREKKESFPLTVTSAQKNPTAFYLCASSIRGSNQPQHFGDGTRLSIL.

This clone was counted once. V usage is TRBV7-9 and J usage is TRBJ2-7, with 8 bases lining up with TRBD1. J was trimmed by 2 bases and V by 3 bases; bases with no gene match: 6. CDR1 and CDR2 from the germline V gene are SEHNR and FQNEAQ (reference sequence). The CDR3 runs 15 residues. CDR3 residues: CASSFHRDRTYEQYF. For the CDR3, the DNA is TGTGCCAGCAGCTTCCACCGGGACAGGACCTACGAGCAGTACTTC.

This clone was observed a few times. The chain couples TRBV15 to TRBJ2-5; TRBD2 might be the D (5 bases). V lost 0 bases, J lost 3 bases, and 11 bases lay in between. CDR3 size: 15 residues. The V gene's germline CDR1 is LNHNV and CDR2 YYDKDF (reference sequence). CDR3 nucleotide sequence: TGTGCCACCAGCAGAGATCTGAGGGCGGAAGAGACCCAGTACTTC. Protein product: CATSRDLRAEETQYF.

The chain joins TRBV19 to TRBJ2-7; tentative D call: TRBD2 (6 bases). From germline, CDR1 is LNHDA and CDR2 SQIVND (reference sequence). The germline V and J ends were trimmed by 3 bases and 3 bases, with 18 bases remaining between them. The CDR3 loop spans 16 amino acids. The CDR3 is CASSMVLELGGYEQYF. DNA of the CDR3: TGTGCCAGTAGTATGGTTCTAGAGCTCGGGGGCTACGAGCAGTACTTC. The full variable domain, rest sourced from reference TRBV19 and TRBJ2-7, is DGGITQSPKYLFRKEGQNVTLSCEQNLNHDAMYWYRQDPGQGLRLIYYSQIVNDFQKGDIAEGYSVSREKKESFPLTVTSAQKNPTAFYLCASSMVLELGGYEQYFGPGTRLTVT.

The rearrangement links TRBV4-1 to TRBJ1-4, with D unclear. The CDR3 contains 18 residues. Trimming stripped 1 base from V and 1 base from J, with 16 bases between. Looked up from germline, CDR1 is MGHRA and CDR2 is YSYEKL. The CDR3 DNA is TGCGCCAGCAGCCAAGGAAGAGGGTCGAAAGGAACTAATGAAAAACTGTTTTTT. It yields the protein CASSQGRGSKGTNEKLFF.

The chain carries TRBV29-1 and TRBJ2-7, with TRBD2 as a possible D gene (6 bases). V lost 1 base and J lost 5, with 21 bases in between. This CDR3 spans 16 amino acids. Germline assignment: CDR1 SQVTM and CDR2 ANQGSEA. CDR3 nucleotide sequence: TGCAGCGTTGAAGGTTCGCAGGAGGGAAGAACGAACGAGCAGTACTTC. Translating it yields CSVEGSQEGRTNEQYF.

CDR3 amino acids: CARGLADYEQYF. In DNA form, the CDR3 reads TGTGCCAGAGGTCTAGCGGACTACGAGCAGTACTTC. The rearrangement uses TRBV2 and TRBJ2-7; 7 bases agree with TRBD2. The V and J ends lost 9 bases and 3 bases, in that order; junction bases with no gene match: 5. This CDR3 is 12 amino acids long. Per germline, CDR1 SNHLY and CDR2 FYNNEI.